These 10 T cell receptor beta chains were all obtained from the same sample, sequenced in a study of cytomegalovirus exposure and HLA in healthy donors. Both 60 Vbeta primers and 13 Jbeta primers went into the PCR. The protocol was immunoSEQ multiplex PCR, while the TCRdb copy is restricted to in-frame clones and leaves out a portion. This table has around 140,000 clones, around 78% appearing once. The sample comprised PBMCs. The receptors derive from a man aged 35-49 years in good health and CMV-seronegative.

The chain uses TRBV27 and TRBJ1-2; TRBD1 agrees at 9 bases. The CDR3 runs to 13 residues. The V gene end was trimmed by 6 bases and the J gene end by 2 bases; junction bases not matched to a gene: 1. The germline gives CDR1 MNHEY, CDR2 SMNVEV (reference sequence). This CDR3 is CASRDRGNYGYTF. The CDR3 DNA is TGTGCCAGCAGAGACAGGGGGAACTATGGCTACACCTTC.

The rearrangement links TRBV5-8 to TRBJ1-4, with 8 bases fitting TRBD1. Germline assignment: CDR1 SGHTS and CDR2 YDEGEE. Losses at the gene ends were 3 bases for V and 8 bases for J; bases not matched to a gene: 6. The CDR3 is 14 amino acids. CDR3 amino acids: CASSSGQGTEKLFF. The CDR3 region has the DNA TGTGCCAGCAGCTCAGGACAGGGAACCGAAAAACTGTTTTTT.

This chain links TRBV6-1 with TRBJ2-7; a weak D match, TRBD2 (5 bases). Trimming took 5 bases from V and 0 from J, leaving 11 bases between them. The CDR3 loop spans 14 amino acids. Germline V gene data show CDR1 as MNHNS and CDR2 as SASEGT. In nucleotides, the CDR3 is TGTGCCAGCAGTCTAGTAGGGAGCTCCTACGAGCAGTACTTC. This encodes CASSLVGSSYEQYF.

The V gene is TRBV2, the J gene TRBJ1-6, with 8 bases matching TRBD1. The CDR3 is 17 amino acids. V trimming: 1 base; J trimming: 10 bases; junction bases outside the gene matches: 12. Germline V gene sequence: CDR1 SNHLY, CDR2 FYNNEI. CDR3 protein: CASSEVGQGGLRSPLHF. For the CDR3, the DNA is TGTGCCAGCAGTGAAGTCGGACAGGGAGGTTTACGGTCACCCCTCCACTTT.

CDR3 loop: CASSRLVDTEAFF. CDR3 in DNA: TGTGCCAGCAGTCGACTGGTGGACACTGAAGCTTTCTTT. This sequence joins TRBV6-1 and TRBJ1-1; D is ambiguous. V was cut by 5 bases and J by 3 bases, with 10 bases left in between. This CDR3 region has 13 residues. CDR1 and CDR2 (germline): MNHNS, SASEGT.

Regarding this clone: Other DNA sequences of this sample code for an identical CDR3. This sequence joins TRBV7-3 and TRBJ2-1; TRBD2 agrees at 12 bases. The germline V gene has CDR1 SGHTA and CDR2 FQGTGA. CDR3 length equals 14 residues. V gave up 5 bases and J gave up 7 bases; unmatched junction bases: 3. CDR3: CASSLAGGDNEQFF. CDR3 coding DNA: TGTGCCAGCAGCCTAGCGGGAGGGGATAATGAGCAGTTCTTC.

The V gene is TRBV10-3, the J gene TRBJ1-2, with D tentatively TRBD1 (5 bases). Trimming shortened V by 3 bases and J by 4 bases, and 15 bases separated the two germline ends. Germline V gives CDR1 ENHRY, CDR2 SYGVKD. This CDR3 region has 15 residues. The CDR3 spells CAISDAREGGYGYTF. CDR3 in DNA: TGTGCCATCAGTGACGCCAGGGAGGGTGGCTATGGCTACACCTTC.

The chain recombines TRBV28 with TRBJ1-5; maybe TRBD1 (5 bases). Germline assignment: CDR1 MDHEN and CDR2 SYDVKM. This CDR3 comprises 12 residues. V was clipped by 7 bases and J by 4 bases, with 8 bases between them. The CDR3 sequence: CASIQGNQPQHF. CDR3 in DNA: TGTGCCAGCATTCAGGGTAATCAGCCCCAGCATTTT. Looking up the rest from reference TRBV28 and TRBJ1-5 gives the full variable domain: DVKVTQSSRYLVKRTGEKVFLECVQDMDHENMFWYRQDPGLGLRLIYFSYDVKMKEKGDIPEGYSVSREKKERFSLILESASTNQTSMYLCASIQGNQPQHFGDGTRLSIL.

This clone has a handful of counts. At one of its ends the junction is not consistent with the germline gene, which may arise from a read error. The chain recombines TRBV7-7 with TRBJ2-5; TRBD2 is a possible D gene (6 bases). Germline V CDR1 and CDR2: SSHAT, FNYEAQ (reference sequence). There are 14 residues in the CDR3. Here the CDR3 DNA reads TGTGCTAGCAGCGCGGGACTCTATCAAGAGACCCAGTACTTC. As protein: CASSAGLYQETQYF.

V is TRBV23-1 and J is TRBJ2-3; 8 positions match TRBD2. TRBV23-1 is assigned to the ORF class and has an uncertain function. The V segment lost 0 bases and the J segment 1 base; nucleotides outside the gene matches: 3. This CDR3 is 16 amino acids long. The CDR3 region is CASSQSSRGGTDTQYF. CDR3 DNA sequence: TGCGCCAGCAGTCAATCGTCGCGGGGGGGCACAGATACGCAGTATTTT.